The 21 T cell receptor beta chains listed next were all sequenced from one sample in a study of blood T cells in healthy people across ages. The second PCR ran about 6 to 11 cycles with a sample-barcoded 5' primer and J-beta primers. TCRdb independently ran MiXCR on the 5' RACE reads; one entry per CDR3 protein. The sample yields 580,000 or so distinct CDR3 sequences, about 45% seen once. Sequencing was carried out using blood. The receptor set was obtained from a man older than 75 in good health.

The CDR3 nucleotides are TGTGCCAGCAGTGCCGGGACAGGGAGGGGTAGTAACTACGAGCAGTACTTC. Amino acids: CASSAGTGRGSNYEQYF. The chain recombines TRBV9 with TRBJ2-7, with 9 bases aligning to TRBD1. CDR3 length equals 17 residues. Germline V gene lookup returns CDR1 SGDLS and CDR2 YYNGEE. The V segment lost 5 bases and the J segment 3 bases; nucleotides outside the gene matches: 15.

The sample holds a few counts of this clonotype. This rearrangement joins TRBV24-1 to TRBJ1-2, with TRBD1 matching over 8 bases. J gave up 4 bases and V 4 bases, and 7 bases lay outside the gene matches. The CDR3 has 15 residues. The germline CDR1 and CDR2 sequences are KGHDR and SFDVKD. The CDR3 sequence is CATSDPTGDGYGYTF. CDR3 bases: TGTGCCACCAGTGACCCGACAGGGGACGGCTATGGCTACACCTTC.

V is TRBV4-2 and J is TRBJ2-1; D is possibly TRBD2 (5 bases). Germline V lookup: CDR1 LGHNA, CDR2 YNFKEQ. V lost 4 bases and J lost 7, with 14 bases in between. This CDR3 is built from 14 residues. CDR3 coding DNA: TGTGCCAGCAGCCGCCCCGGGGTGAAGAATGAGCAGTTCTTC. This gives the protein CASSRPGVKNEQFF.

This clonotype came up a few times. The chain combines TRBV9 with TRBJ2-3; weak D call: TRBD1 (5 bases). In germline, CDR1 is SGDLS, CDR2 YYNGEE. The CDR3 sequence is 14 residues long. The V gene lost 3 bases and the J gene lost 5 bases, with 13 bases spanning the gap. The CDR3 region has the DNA TGTGCCAGCAGCGGTCTGAGCCAGGGAGATACGCAGTATTTT. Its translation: CASSGLSQGDTQYF.

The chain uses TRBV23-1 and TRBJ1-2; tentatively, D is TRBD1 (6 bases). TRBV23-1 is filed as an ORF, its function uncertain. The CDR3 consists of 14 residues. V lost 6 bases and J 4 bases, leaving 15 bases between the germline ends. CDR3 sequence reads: CASRAGQLTYGYTF. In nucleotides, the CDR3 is TGCGCCAGCAGAGCCGGACAGCTGACCTATGGCTACACCTTC.

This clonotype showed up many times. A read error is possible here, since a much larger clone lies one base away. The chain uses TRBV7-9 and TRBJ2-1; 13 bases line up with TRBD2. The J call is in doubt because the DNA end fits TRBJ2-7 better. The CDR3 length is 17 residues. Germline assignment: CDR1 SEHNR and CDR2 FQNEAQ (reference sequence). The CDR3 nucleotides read TGTGCCAGCAGGAAAAATAGGACTAGCGGGGGCAACAATGAGCAGTACTTC. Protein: CASRKNRTSGGNNEQYF.

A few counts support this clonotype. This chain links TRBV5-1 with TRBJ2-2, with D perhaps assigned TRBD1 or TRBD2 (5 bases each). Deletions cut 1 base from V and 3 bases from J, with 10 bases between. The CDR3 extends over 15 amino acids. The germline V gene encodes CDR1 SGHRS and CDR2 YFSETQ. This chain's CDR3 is CASSLFQGDTGELFF. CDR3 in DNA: TGCGCCAGCAGCTTGTTCCAGGGAGACACCGGGGAGCTGTTTTTT.

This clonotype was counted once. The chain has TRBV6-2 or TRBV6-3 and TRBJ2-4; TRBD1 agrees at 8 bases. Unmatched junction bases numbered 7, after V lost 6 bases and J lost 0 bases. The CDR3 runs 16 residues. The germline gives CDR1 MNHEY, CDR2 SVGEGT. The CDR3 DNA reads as TGTGCCAGCAGACACGGGACAGGCCTAGCCAAAAACATTCAGTACTTC. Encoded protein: CASRHGTGLAKNIQYF.

This CDR3 reads CSAGGEETQYF. CDR3 in DNA: TGCAGCGCCGGCGGGGAAGAGACCCAGTACTTC. The chain recombines TRBV29-1 with TRBJ2-5; tentative D call: TRBD2 (6 bases). Germline V gives CDR1 SQVTM, CDR2 ANQGSEA. The CDR3 runs 11 residues. V lost 7 bases, J lost 3 bases, and 9 bases lay in between.

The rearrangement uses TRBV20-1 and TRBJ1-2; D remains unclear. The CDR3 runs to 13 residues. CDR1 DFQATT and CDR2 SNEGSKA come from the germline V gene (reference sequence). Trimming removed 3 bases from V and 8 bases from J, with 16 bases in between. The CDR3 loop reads CSASTDQLGGYTF. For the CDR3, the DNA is TGCAGTGCTAGCACGGACCAATTAGGGGGCTACACCTTC.

CDR3 loop: CASRRTGKWYEQYF. The DNA of the CDR3 is TGTGCCAGCAGGCGGACCGGGAAGTGGTACGAGCAGTACTTC. The chain joins TRBV6-2 or TRBV6-3 to TRBJ2-7, with D tentatively TRBD2 (5 bases). The germline gives CDR1 MNHEY, CDR2 SVGEGT. The length of the CDR3 is 14 residues. The ends were cut back, 6 bases at V and 4 bases at J, with 16 bases in the middle.

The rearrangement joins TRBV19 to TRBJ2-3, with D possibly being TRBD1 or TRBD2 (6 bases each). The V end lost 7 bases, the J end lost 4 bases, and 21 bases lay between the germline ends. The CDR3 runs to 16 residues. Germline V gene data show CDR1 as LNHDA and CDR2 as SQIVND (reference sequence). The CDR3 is CASTPRQVPGADTQYF. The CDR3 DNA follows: TGTGCCAGTACCCCCCGACAGGTCCCGGGGGCAGATACGCAGTATTTT.

The CDR3 DNA sequence: TGCGCCAGCAGCCCAGGACAGGGGGGCTACAATGAGCAGTACTTC. This gives the protein CASSPGQGGYNEQYF. The chain employs TRBV5-1 and TRBJ2-1; the match to TRBD1 covers 10 bases. The J call may be incorrect, as the DNA end agrees better with TRBJ2-7. The germline V gene encodes CDR1 SGHRS and CDR2 YFSETQ. There are 15 residues in the CDR3.

The CDR3 nucleotides are TGTGCCAGCAGCTTAGGTGGGACATCGACGGGGGATGAGCAGTTCTTC. Protein sequence: CASSLGGTSTGDEQFF. The rearrangement joins TRBV11-3 to TRBJ2-1, with D tentatively TRBD1 or TRBD2 (6 bases each). The CDR3 has 16 amino acids. Germline CDR1 SGHNT, CDR2 YENEEA. V was trimmed by 1 base and J by 8 bases, leaving 18 bases between them.

The CDR3 DNA is TGTGCCAGCAGCGTAGCTCCGGGACAGGGGGGGAACACTGAAGCTTTCTTT. It specifies CASSVAPGQGGNTEAFF. The rearrangement uses TRBV9 and TRBJ1-1; 11 bases map to TRBD1. The germline gives CDR1 SGDLS, CDR2 YYNGEE. Unmatched junction bases numbered 5, after V lost 0 bases and J lost 1 base. This CDR3 has 17 residues.

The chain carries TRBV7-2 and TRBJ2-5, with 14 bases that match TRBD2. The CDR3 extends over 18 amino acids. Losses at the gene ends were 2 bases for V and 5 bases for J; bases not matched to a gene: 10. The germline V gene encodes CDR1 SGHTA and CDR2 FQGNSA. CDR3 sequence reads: CASSLLGLAGAAVETQYF. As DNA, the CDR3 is TGTGCCAGCAGCTTATTGGGACTAGCGGGGGCCGCCGTCGAGACCCAGTACTTC. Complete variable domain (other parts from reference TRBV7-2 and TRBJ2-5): GAGVSQSPSNKVTEKGKDVELRCDPISGHTALYWYRQSLGQGLEFLIYFQGNSAPDKSGLPSDRFSAERTGGSVSTLTIQRTQQEDSAVYLCASSLLGLAGAAVETQYFGPGTRLLVL.

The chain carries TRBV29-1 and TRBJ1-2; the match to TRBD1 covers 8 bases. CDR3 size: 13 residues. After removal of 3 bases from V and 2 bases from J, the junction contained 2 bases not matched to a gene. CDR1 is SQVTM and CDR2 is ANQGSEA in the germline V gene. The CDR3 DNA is TGCAGCGTTGAGGGACAGGTCAACTATGGCTACACCTTC. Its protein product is CSVEGQVNYGYTF.

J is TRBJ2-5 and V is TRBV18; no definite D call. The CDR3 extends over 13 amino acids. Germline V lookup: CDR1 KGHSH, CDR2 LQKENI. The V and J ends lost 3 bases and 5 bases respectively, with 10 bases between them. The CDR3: CASSPVPMETQYF. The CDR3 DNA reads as TGTGCCAGCTCACCTGTTCCCATGGAGACCCAGTACTTC.

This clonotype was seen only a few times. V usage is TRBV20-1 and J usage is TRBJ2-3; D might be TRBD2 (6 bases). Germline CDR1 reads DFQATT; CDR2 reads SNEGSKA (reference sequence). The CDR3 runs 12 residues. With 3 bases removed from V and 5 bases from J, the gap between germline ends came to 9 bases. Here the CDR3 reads CSASGGIDTQYF. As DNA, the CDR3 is TGCAGTGCTAGCGGGGGAATAGATACGCAGTATTTT.

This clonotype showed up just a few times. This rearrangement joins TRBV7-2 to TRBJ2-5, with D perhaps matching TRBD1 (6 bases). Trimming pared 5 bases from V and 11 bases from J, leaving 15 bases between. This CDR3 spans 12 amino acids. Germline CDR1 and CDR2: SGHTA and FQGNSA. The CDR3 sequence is CASSIQGVEQYF. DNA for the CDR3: TGTGCCAGCAGCATACAGGGTGTGGAGCAGTACTTC.

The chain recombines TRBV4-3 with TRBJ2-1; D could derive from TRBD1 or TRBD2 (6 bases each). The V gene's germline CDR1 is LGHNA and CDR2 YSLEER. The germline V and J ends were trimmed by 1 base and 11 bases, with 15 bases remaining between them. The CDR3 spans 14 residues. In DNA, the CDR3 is TGCGCCAGCAGCCAAGGAGGGGGAGGAGGTAAGCAGTTCTTC. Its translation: CASSQGGGGGKQFF.